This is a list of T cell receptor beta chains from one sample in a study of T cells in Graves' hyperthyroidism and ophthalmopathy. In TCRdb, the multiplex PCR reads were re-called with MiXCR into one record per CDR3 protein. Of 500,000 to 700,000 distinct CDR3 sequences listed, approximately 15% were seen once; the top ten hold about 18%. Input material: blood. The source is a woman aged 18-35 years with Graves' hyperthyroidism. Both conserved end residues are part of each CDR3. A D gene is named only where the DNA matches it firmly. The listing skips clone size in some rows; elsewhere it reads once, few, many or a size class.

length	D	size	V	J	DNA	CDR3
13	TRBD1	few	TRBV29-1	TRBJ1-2	TGCAGCGTTGAGCCTAACAGGGGGCATGGCTACACCTTC	CSVEPNRGHGYTF
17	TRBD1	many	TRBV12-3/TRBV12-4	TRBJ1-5	TGTGCCAGCACCCCGGGACAGGGCGTTTCGAGCAATCAGCCCCAGCATTTT	CASTPGQGVSSNQPQHF
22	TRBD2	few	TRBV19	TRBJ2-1	TGTGCCAGTAGTACCCCATCGTTCGGGACTAGCGGGACTTATTTCTCCTACAATGAGCAGTTCTTC	CASSTPSFGTSGTYFSYNEQFF
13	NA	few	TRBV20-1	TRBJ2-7	TGCAGTGCCTCAAGCCCGGGGACCTACGAGCAGTACTTC	CSASSPGTYEQYF
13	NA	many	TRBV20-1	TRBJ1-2	TGCAGTGCTAGTAGTGGAGAGAACTATGGCTACACCTTC	CSASSGENYGYTF
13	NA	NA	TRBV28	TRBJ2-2	TGTGCCAGCAGTACTATCAACACCGGGGAGCTGTTTTTT	CASSTINTGELFF
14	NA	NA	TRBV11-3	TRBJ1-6	TGTGCCAGCAGCTTGGGCAGTACTAATTCACCCCTCCACTTT	CASSLGSTNSPLHF
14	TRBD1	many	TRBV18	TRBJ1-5	TGTGCCAGCTCACCACCCCCAGGGGGGCAGCCCCAGCATTTT	CASSPPPGGQPQHF
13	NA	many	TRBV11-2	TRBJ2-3	TGTGCCAGCAGCCTAAGTGCTAGCTCTACGCAGTATTTT	CASSLSASSTQYF
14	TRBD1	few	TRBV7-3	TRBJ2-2	TGTGCCAGCAGGGGGACAGGTCGAACCGGGGAGCTGTTTTTT	CASRGTGRTGELFF
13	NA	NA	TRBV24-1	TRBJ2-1	TGTGCCACCAGTGATCCCCCGAGGAATGAGCAGTTCTTC	CATSDPPRNEQFF
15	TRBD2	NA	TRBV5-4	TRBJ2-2	TGTGCCAGCAGCCCACCCATGGGTAGCGGGGTGGAGCTGTTTTTT	CASSPPMGSGVELFF
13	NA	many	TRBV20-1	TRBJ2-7	TGCAGTGCCCGAGGGGCCGCGTCGTACGAGCAGTACTTC	CSARGAASYEQYF
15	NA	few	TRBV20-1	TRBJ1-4	TGCAGTGCTAGAGATCCGGCTAGGACAGTAGAAAAACTGTTTTTT	CSARDPARTVEKLFF
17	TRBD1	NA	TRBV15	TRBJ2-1	TGTGCCACCAGCGCAGATTTTGGGACAGGGGAGTGGAATGAGCAGTTCTTC	CATSADFGTGEWNEQFF
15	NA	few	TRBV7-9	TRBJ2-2	TGTGCCAGCAGCTTAGTTGCGGGAAACACCTGGGAGCTGTTTTTT	CASSLVAGNTWELFF
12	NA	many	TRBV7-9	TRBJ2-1	TGTGCCAGCAGCTTTAATAGGAATGAGCAGTTCTTC	CASSFNRNEQFF
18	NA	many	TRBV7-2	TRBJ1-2	TGTGCCAGCAGCCTCGTCAGTTCGGATGGAGGACAGAGCTATGGCTACACCTTC	CASSLVSSDGGQSYGYTF
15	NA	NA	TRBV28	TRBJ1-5	TGTGCCAGCGCGGGGCAAGTAATTCCCAATCAGCCCCAGCATTTT	CASAGQVIPNQPQHF
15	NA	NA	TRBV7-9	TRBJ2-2	TGTGCCAGCAGCTTAAGCCAGTTCAACACCGGGGAGCTGTTTTTT	CASSLSQFNTGELFF
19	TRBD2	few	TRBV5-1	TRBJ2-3	TGCGCCAGCAGCTTGGTATTTACTAGCGGGAGGGCAGGCACAGATACGCAGTATTTT	CASSLVFTSGRAGTDTQYF
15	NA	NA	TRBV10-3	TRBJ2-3	TGTGCCATCAAGACCGGGAGAACTAGCACAGATACGCAGTATTTT	CAIKTGRTSTDTQYF